This TCR beta chain came from a study of immune cell composition in non-small cell lung cancer. Looking at the study overall: Tumours were mainly lung adenocarcinoma or squamous cell carcinoma. Overall study findings and caveats: Lung squamous cell carcinoma tumours had significantly higher top 10 clone scores and productive clonality than lung adenocarcinoma. It was not proven that tumour-reactive clones equal dominant tumour-associated clones.

Notes on this clone: Antigen: not known.

The repertoire was sequenced with immunoSEQ multiplex PCR; TCRdb's copy has only in-frame clones and lacks some. The sample consists of several thousand clones, roughly four fifths of them appearing once. Germline CDR1 and CDR2: MNHEY and SMNVEV (reference sequence). V lost 1 base to trimming and J lost 4 bases, with 13 bases between them. CDR3 length: 16 amino acids. The source material was lung tumor tissue. This chain connects TRBV27 to TRBJ1-4, with D unresolved. This sequence originates from a human donor with non-small cell lung cancer. The CDR3 reads CASSLFPQNNNEKLFF. DNA for the CDR3: TGTGCCAGCAGTTTATTCCCGCAGAATAATAATGAAAAACTGTTTTTT.